Listed below are T cell receptor beta chains from one sample, sequenced in a study of T cell responses to AZD1222 COVID-19 vaccine. Assay: immunoSEQ multiplex PCR; the TCRdb copy retains only in-frame clones and omits some. The table records under 200,000 clones, approximately 95% of them present only once. Sequences were derived from peripheral blood, sampled on day 0 of AZD1222 vaccination. These receptors were taken from an adult in good health. CDR3s include the opening cysteine and the closing phenylalanine or tryptophan. D genes are given only for firm matches. Part of the rows lack a size; the others show once, few, many or a class for expanded clones.

v_call	j_call	d_call	clone_size	cdr3_aa	cdr3_nt
TRBV28	TRBJ2-3	NA	once	CASSSPGEDTQYF	TGTGCCAGCAGTTCACCCGGCGAAGATACGCAGTATTTT
TRBV27	TRBJ2-7	TRBD1	NA	CASSLSGTGRHEQYF	TGTGCCAGCAGTTTGAGTGGGACAGGGAGACACGAGCAGTACTTC
TRBV27	TRBJ1-5	NA	few	CASSLGALWPQHF	TGTGCCAGCAGTTTAGGGGCCTTATGGCCCCAGCATTTT
TRBV7-2	TRBJ1-3	NA	NA	CASTFGVLSGNTIYF	TGTGCCAGCACCTTTGGTGTCCTCTCTGGAAACACCATATATTTT
TRBV6-5	TRBJ1-6	NA	NA	CASSYSGGGGWSPLHF	TGTGCCAGCAGTTACTCCGGAGGCGGGGGTTGGTCACCCCTCCACTTT
TRBV19	TRBJ1-3	NA	NA	CASSYDSGNTIYF	TGTGCCAGTAGTTATGACAGTGGAAACACCATATATTTT
TRBV14	TRBJ1-1	NA	once	CASSQHGGLNTEAFF	TGTGCCAGCAGCCAGCACGGGGGGTTGAACACTGAAGCTTTCTTT
TRBV7-2	TRBJ1-2	NA	NA	CASSSSLNGYTF	TGTGCCAGCAGCTCCTCTTTAAATGGCTACACCTTC
TRBV6-5	TRBJ2-7	NA	NA	CASSSGNFGTYEQYF	TGTGCCAGCAGTTCAGGGAATTTCGGGACTTACGAGCAGTACTTC
TRBV5-4	TRBJ2-3	TRBD2	NA	CASSQTIVSGRQLVPQYF	TGTGCCAGCAGCCAAACAATTGTGAGCGGGAGGCAGCTGGTTCCGCAGTATTTT
TRBV10-3	TRBJ1-5	NA	NA	CAISDRGQPQHF	TGTGCCATCAGTGACAGAGGGCAGCCCCAGCATTTT
TRBV6-1	TRBJ2-2	NA	NA	CASSESLPRLDFSGELFF	TGTGCCAGCAGTGAAAGCCTGCCGAGGCTAGACTTTAGCGGGGAGCTGTTTTTT
TRBV29-1	TRBJ2-1	NA	NA	CSVRKRDLDYNEQFF	TGCAGCGTTCGTAAAAGGGACTTGGATTACAATGAGCAGTTCTTC
TRBV18	TRBJ1-1	TRBD1	NA	CASSPRQGSTEAFF	TGTGCCAGCTCACCTAGACAGGGAAGCACTGAAGCTTTCTTT
TRBV18	TRBJ1-5	NA	NA	CASSLETGNQPQHF	TGTGCCAGCTCACTCGAAACAGGAAATCAGCCCCAGCATTTT
TRBV28	TRBJ1-2	NA	NA	CASSFRRDGYTF	TGTGCCAGCAGTTTTAGGCGCGATGGCTACACCTTC
TRBV19	TRBJ2-7	NA	once	CASSTTGSEQYF	TGTGCCAGTAGCACAACAGGGTCCGAGCAGTACTTC
TRBV5-6	TRBJ1-1	NA	NA	CASSFGWVNTEAFF	TGTGCCAGCAGCTTCGGGTGGGTGAACACTGAAGCTTTCTTT
TRBV11-3	TRBJ2-2	NA	NA	CASSLERSGELFF	TGTGCCAGCAGCTTAGAGCGGAGCGGGGAGCTGTTTTTT
TRBV7-2	TRBJ2-5	NA	NA	CASSPSFTQETQYF	TGTGCCAGCAGCCCCTCGTTTACACAAGAGACCCAGTACTTC
TRBV7-9	TRBJ1-1	NA	once	CASSLIRINTEAFF	TGTGCCAGCAGCTTAATTCGGATCAACACTGAAGCTTTCTTT
TRBV5-1	TRBJ1-4	NA	few	CASRVVSTNEKLFF	TGCGCCAGCAGAGTCGTCTCAACTAATGAAAAACTGTTTTTT
TRBV10-2	TRBJ1-1	NA	NA	CASSESRSSNTEAFF	TGCGCCAGCAGTGAGTCAAGGTCATCGAACACTGAAGCTTTCTTT
TRBV19	TRBJ1-2	NA	NA	CASRGWGFGYGYTF	TGTGCCAGTAGAGGGTGGGGCTTTGGCTATGGCTACACCTTC
TRBV9	TRBJ1-6	TRBD1	once	CASSVAQGASPLHF	TGTGCCAGCAGCGTGGCACAGGGGGCCTCACCCCTCCACTTT